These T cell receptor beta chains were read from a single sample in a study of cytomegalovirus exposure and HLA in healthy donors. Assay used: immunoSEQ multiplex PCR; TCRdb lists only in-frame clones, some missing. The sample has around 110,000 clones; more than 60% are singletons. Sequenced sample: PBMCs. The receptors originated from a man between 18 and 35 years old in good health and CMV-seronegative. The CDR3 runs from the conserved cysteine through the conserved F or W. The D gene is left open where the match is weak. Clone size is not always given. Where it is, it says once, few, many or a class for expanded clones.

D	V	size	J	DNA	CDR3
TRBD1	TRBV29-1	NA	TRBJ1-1	TGCAGCGCCCTCAGGGGGCTGAACACTGAAGCTTTCTTT	CSALRGLNTEAFF
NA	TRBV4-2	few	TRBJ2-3	TGTGCCAGCAGCCAAGAGATTGCAGTACACCCCACAGATACGCAGTATTTT	CASSQEIAVHPTDTQYF
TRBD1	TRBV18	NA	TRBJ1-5	TGTGCCAGCTCACTAATACCGGGACAGAAAGGTGCTAGCAATCAGCCCCAGCATTTT	CASSLIPGQKGASNQPQHF
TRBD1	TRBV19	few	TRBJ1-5	TGTGCCAGTAGTATAGGTGGACAGGGGGATCAGCCCCAGCATTTT	CASSIGGQGDQPQHF
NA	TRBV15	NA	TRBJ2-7	TGTGCCACCAGCAGAGATCCACCCAGGCGGGCCGGCGAGCAGTACTTC	CATSRDPPRRAGEQYF
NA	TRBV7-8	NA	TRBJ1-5	TGTGCCAGCAGCTTAATGGTGGGTAGCGGTCAGCCCCAGCATTTT	CASSLMVGSGQPQHF
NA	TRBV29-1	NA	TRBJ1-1	TGCAGCGTTGTTCGAGGTAATGAAGCTTTCTTT	CSVVRGNEAFF
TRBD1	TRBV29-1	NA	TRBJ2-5	TGCAGCGTGAATACAGGGGAGGAGACCCAGTACTTC	CSVNTGEETQYF
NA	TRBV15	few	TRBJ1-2	TGTGCCACCAGCAGGACCCGGGAAGAAGGAGGCTACACCTTC	CATSRTREEGGYTF
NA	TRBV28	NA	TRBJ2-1	TGTGCCAGCAGAACCGGTCAGGGGCTGTTCTTC	CASRTGQGLFF
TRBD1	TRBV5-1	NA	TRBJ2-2	TGCGCCAGCAGCCGAGGAGGGACAGGGAACACCGGGGAGCTGTTTTTT	CASSRGGTGNTGELFF
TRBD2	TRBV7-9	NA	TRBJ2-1	TGTGCCAGCAGCTTAGCGCTTTGGAGTAGCGGGAGGGCCCGGGATGAGCAGTTCTTC	CASSLALWSSGRARDEQFF
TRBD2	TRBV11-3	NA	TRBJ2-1	TGTGCCAGCAGCTACGGACTAGATCCAGACAATGAGCAGTTCTTC	CASSYGLDPDNEQFF
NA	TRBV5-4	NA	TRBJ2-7	TGTGCCAGCAGCCCCCCAGGACAGTACGAGCAGTACTTC	CASSPPGQYEQYF
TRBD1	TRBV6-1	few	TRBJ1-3	TGTGCCAGTACTCGGACAGGGAGCTCTGGAAACACCATATATTTT	CASTRTGSSGNTIYF
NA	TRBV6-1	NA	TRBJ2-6	TGTGCCAGCAGGGGACACTCTGGGGCCAACGTCCTGACTTTC	CASRGHSGANVLTF
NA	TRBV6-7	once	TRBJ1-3	TGTGCCAGCAGCCCCCAAATGGGAGACACCATATATTTT	CASSPQMGDTIYF
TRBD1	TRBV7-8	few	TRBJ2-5	TGTGCCAGCAGCTTAGTTTTCAGGGGGCTTGGGGAGTTCGAAGAGACCCAGTACTTC	CASSLVFRGLGEFEETQYF
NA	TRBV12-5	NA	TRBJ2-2	TGTGCTAGTGGTTTGGTACTTGGGGGCATGTGGGAGCTGTTTTTT	CASGLVLGGMWELFF
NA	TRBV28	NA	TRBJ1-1	TGTGCCAGCAGTTTAGGTCACAAAAGCGCTGAAGCTTTCTTT	CASSLGHKSAEAFF
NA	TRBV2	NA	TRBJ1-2	TGTGCCAGCAGTGAAGTTTTCGGGGTAGGCTATGGCTACACCTTC	CASSEVFGVGYGYTF
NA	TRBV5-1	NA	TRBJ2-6	TGCGCCAGCAGCTTGTATCCAGAAGGGGCCAACGTCCTGACTTTC	CASSLYPEGANVLTF
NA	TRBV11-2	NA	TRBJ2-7	TGTGCCAGCAGCTTAGATCCTTCCCTCGAGCAGTACTTC	CASSLDPSLEQYF
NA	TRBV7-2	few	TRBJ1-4	TGTGCCAGCAGCCCACCCGGACTGTATGGAAAACTGTTTTTT	CASSPPGLYGKLFF
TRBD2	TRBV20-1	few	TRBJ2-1	TGCAGTGCTCCCGGCGGGGGACAGTTCTTC	CSAPGGGQFF
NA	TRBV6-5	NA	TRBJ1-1	TGTGCCAGCAGAGGTTCGCGGGGCCAGAACACTGAAGCTTTCTTT	CASRGSRGQNTEAFF
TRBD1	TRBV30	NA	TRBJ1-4	TGTGCCTGGAGGTGGGCAGGGGGCCATGAAAAACTGTTTTTT	CAWRWAGGHEKLFF
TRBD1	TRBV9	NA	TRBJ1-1	TGTGCCAGCAGCGTTGACAGGGCGAACACTGAAGCTTTCTTT	CASSVDRANTEAFF
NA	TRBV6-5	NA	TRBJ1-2	TGTGCCAGCAGCCACGGACGAACGGGGTCTGGCTACACCTTC	CASSHGRTGSGYTF
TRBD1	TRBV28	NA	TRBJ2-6	TGTGCCAGCAGTGTTGGGACAGCCCGTGTCCTGACTTTC	CASSVGTARVLTF
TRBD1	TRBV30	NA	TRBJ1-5	TGTGCCTGGAGCGGGGGACAGGTGGCCAATCAGCCCCAGCATTTT	CAWSGGQVANQPQHF
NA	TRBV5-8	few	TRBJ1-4	TGTGCCAGCAGCTTACGGGGTTTTAATGAAAAACTGTTTTTT	CASSLRGFNEKLFF
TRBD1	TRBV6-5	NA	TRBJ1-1	TGTGCCAGCAGTTACTCGATTGGAGGGGGCGCTGAAGCTTTCTTT	CASSYSIGGGAEAFF
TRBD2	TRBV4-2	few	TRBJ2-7	TGTTCCAGCAGCCAAGGATCCGGGGGGGCCTACGAGCAGTACTTC	CSSSQGSGGAYEQYF
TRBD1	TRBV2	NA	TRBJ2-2	TGTGCCAGCAAGACAGGGGTCGGGACCGGGGAGCTGTTTTTT	CASKTGVGTGELFF
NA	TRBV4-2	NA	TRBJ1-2	TGTGCCAGCAGCCAAGTGGCGGTAGACTATGGCTACCCCTTC	CASSQVAVDYGYPF
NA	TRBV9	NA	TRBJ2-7	TGTGCCAGCAGCGTAGGTCCAGGGGAGAGGCCCTACGAGCAGTACTTC	CASSVGPGERPYEQYF
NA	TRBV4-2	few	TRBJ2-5	TGTGCCAGCAGCCAAGAAAAAGGGAGGTTAGGAGAGACCCAGTACTTC	CASSQEKGRLGETQYF
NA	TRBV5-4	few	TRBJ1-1	TGTGCCAGCAGCTTGCAAGGTAGGAGCACTGAAGCTTTCTTT	CASSLQGRSTEAFF
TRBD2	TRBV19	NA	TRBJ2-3	TGTGCCAGTAGGTTAGCGGGGGGAGGGTCAGATACGCAGTATTTT	CASRLAGGGSDTQYF
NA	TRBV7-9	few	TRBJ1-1	TGTGCCAGCAGCGGAGCGGTTCACACTGAAGCTTTCTTT	CASSGAVHTEAFF
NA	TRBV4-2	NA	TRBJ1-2	TGTGCCAGCAACAAAATGGGGGCAGGGGAGGGCTATGGCTACACCTTC	CASNKMGAGEGYGYTF
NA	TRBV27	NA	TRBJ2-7	TGTGCCAGCAGTTTATCCGAGAACTACGAGCAGTACTTC	CASSLSENYEQYF
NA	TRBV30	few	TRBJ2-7	TGTGCCTGGGAACCGCGGGCGTCCTACGAGCAGTACTTC	CAWEPRASYEQYF
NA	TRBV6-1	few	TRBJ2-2	TGTGCCAGCAGTGAACGTAGTAACACCGGGGAGCTGTTTTTT	CASSERSNTGELFF
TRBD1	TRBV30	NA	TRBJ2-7	TGTGCCTGGAGCGGGACAGGGGTTCCCTACGAGCAGTACTTC	CAWSGTGVPYEQYF
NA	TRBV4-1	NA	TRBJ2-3	TGCGCCAGCAGCCACCACGGGGGTTCTGGCACAGATACGCAGTATTTT	CASSHHGGSGTDTQYF
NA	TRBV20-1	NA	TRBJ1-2	TGCAGTGCTAGAGACGTCAGGCTCTACACCTTC	CSARDVRLYTF
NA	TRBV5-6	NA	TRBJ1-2	TGTGCCAGCAGCTTAGACAGGACCTATGGCTACACCTTC	CASSLDRTYGYTF
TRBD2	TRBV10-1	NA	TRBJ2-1	TGCGCCAGCAGGGCCTCGTTGGCGGGAGATGAGCAGTTCTTC	CASRASLAGDEQFF
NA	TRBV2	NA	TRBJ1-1	TGTGCCAGCAACAGGGACCTGAACACTGAAGCTTTCTTT	CASNRDLNTEAFF